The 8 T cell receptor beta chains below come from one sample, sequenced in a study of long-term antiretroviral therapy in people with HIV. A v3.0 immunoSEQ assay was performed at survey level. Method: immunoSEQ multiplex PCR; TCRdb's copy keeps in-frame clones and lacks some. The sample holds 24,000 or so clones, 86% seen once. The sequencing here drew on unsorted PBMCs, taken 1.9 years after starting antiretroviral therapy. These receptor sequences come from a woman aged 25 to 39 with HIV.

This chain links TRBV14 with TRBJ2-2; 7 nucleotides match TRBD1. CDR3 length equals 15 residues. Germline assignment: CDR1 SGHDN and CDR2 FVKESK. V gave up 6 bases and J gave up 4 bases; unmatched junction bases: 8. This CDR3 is CASSTTGSPTGELFF. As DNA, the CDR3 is TGTGCCAGCAGTACGACAGGGTCCCCCACCGGGGAGCTGTTTTTT.

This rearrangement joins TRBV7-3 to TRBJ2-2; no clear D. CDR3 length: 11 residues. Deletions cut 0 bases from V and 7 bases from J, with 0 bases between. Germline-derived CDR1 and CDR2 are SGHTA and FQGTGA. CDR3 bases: TGTGCCAGCAGCTTAACCGGGGAGCTGTTTTTT. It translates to CASSLTGELFF.

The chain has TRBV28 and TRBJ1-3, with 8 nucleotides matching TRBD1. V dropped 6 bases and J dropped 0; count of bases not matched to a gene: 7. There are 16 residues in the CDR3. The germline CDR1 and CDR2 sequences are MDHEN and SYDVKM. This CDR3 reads CASRYGQGSSGNTIYF. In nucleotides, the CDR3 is TGTGCCAGCAGATACGGACAGGGATCCTCTGGAAACACCATATATTTT. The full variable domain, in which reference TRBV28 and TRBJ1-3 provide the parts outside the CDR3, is DVKVTQSSRYLVKRTGEKVFLECVQDMDHENMFWYRQDPGLGLRLIYFSYDVKMKEKGDIPEGYSVSREKKERFSLILESASTNQTSMYLCASRYGQGSSGNTIYFGEGSWLTVV.

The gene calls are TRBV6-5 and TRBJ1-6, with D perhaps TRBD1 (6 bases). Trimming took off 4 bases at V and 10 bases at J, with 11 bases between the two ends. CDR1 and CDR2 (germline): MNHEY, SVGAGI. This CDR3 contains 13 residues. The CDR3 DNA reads TGTGCCAGCAGTTTAGGCAGGGGATCACCCCTCCACTTT. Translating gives CASSLGRGSPLHF.

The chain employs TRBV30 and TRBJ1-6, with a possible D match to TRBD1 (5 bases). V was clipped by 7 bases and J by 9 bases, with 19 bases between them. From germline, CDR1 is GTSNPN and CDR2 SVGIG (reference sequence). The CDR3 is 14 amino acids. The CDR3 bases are TGTGCCTCGGTTGGGGGACCCCTCGGTTCACCCCTCCACTTT. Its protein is CASVGGPLGSPLHF.

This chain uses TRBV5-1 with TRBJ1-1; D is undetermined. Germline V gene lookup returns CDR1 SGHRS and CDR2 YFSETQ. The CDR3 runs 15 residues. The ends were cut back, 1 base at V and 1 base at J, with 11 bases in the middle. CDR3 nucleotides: TGCGCCAGCAGCTTGATGAGGAGAGAGAACACTGAAGCTTTCTTT. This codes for CASSLMRRENTEAFF.

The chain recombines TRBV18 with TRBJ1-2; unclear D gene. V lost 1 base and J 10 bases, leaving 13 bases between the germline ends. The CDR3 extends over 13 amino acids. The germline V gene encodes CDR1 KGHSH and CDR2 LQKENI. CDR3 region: CASSPLESKIYTF. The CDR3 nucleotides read TGTGCCAGCTCACCACTTGAGAGCAAAATCTACACCTTC.

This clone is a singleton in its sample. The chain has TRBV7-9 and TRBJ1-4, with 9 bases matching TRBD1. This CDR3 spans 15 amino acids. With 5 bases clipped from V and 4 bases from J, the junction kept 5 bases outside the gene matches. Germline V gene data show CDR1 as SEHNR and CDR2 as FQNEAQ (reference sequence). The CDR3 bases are TGTGCCAGCAGCCCGGACAGGGGCGGTAATGAAAAACTGTTTTTT. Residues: CASSPDRGGNEKLFF.